This is a list of T cell receptor beta chains from one sample in a study of PD-L1 blockade in urothelial cancer. Here immunoSEQ multiplex PCR was the method, and the copy in TCRdb shows in-frame clones only, minus some. Among about 690 clones listed, roughly 42% were seen once. The source material was tumor tissue, sampled before atezolizumab (anti-PD-L1) treatment. All receptors derive from a woman at least 80 years old with urothelial cancer. Both conserved end residues are part of each CDR3. Each record gives: V gene, J gene, D gene, clone size, CDR3 DNA, CDR3 protein. The D gene is left open where the match is weak. Expanded clones get a size class; other rows say once, few or many, or leave the size out.

v_call: TRBV14
j_call: TRBJ2-5
d_call: TRBD2
clone_size: once
cdr3_nt: TGTGCCAGCAGCCAAGGGTGGACTAGCGGGAGGGCCGGAGAGACCCAGTACTTC
cdr3_aa: CASSQGWTSGRAGETQYF

v_call: TRBV19
j_call: TRBJ1-1
d_call: .
clone_size: .
cdr3_nt: TGTGCCAGTAGTATACAGGGAATGAACACTGAAGCTTTCTTT
cdr3_aa: CASSIQGMNTEAFF

v_call: TRBV19
j_call: TRBJ1-1
d_call: TRBD1
clone_size: .
cdr3_nt: TGTGCCAGTCGACCTACAGGGGGTATAATGAACACTGAAGCTTTCTTT
cdr3_aa: CASRPTGGIMNTEAFF

v_call: TRBV15
j_call: TRBJ1-1
d_call: TRBD1
clone_size: few
cdr3_nt: TGTGCCACCAGCAGAGCAACGGGACAGGGGAGGACTGAAGCTTTCTTT
cdr3_aa: CATSRATGQGRTEAFF

v_call: TRBV29-1
j_call: TRBJ1-5
d_call: .
clone_size: few
cdr3_nt: TGCAGCGTCCGGGTGGGGCAGTCCGCGGATCAGCCCCAGCATTTT
cdr3_aa: CSVRVGQSADQPQHF

v_call: TRBV9
j_call: TRBJ1-1
d_call: .
clone_size: large
cdr3_nt: TGTGCCAGCAGGCCCCCGGACGACACTGAAGCTTTCTTT
cdr3_aa: CASRPPDDTEAFF

v_call: TRBV14
j_call: TRBJ1-3
d_call: TRBD1
clone_size: .
cdr3_nt: TGTGCCAGCAGCCTATTCGGGACAGGGGTAGGAAACACCATATATTTT
cdr3_aa: CASSLFGTGVGNTIYF

v_call: TRBV19
j_call: TRBJ2-1
d_call: .
clone_size: .
cdr3_nt: TGTGCCAGTAGTATAGGGGCGGGGACTGAGCAGTTCTTC
cdr3_aa: CASSIGAGTEQFF

v_call: TRBV11-3
j_call: TRBJ2-2
d_call: TRBD1
clone_size: few
cdr3_nt: TGTGCCAGCAGCTCCCTCGGGACAGGGGGCAGGACCGGGGAGCTGTTTTTT
cdr3_aa: CASSSLGTGGRTGELFF

v_call: TRBV6-8
j_call: TRBJ1-3
d_call: .
clone_size: few
cdr3_nt: TGTGCCACTTCGGTGCGGACTGGAAACACCATATATTTT
cdr3_aa: CATSVRTGNTIYF

v_call: TRBV7-6
j_call: TRBJ1-5
d_call: TRBD1
clone_size: few
cdr3_nt: TGTGCCAGCAGCGAAAAACCGGGACAGGGGAATCAGCCCCAGCATTTT
cdr3_aa: CASSEKPGQGNQPQHF

v_call: TRBV6-8
j_call: TRBJ2-3
d_call: .
clone_size: few
cdr3_nt: TGTGCCAGCAGTCCCTTAGCTCCCGGGGGCACAGATACGCAGTATTTT
cdr3_aa: CASSPLAPGGTDTQYF

v_call: TRBV9
j_call: TRBJ2-1
d_call: .
clone_size: few
cdr3_nt: TGTGCCAGCAGCCCATCACGGGGCTCCTACAATGAGCAGTTCTTC
cdr3_aa: CASSPSRGSYNEQFF

v_call: TRBV19
j_call: TRBJ2-1
d_call: TRBD2
clone_size: .
cdr3_nt: TGTGCCAGTAGTAGGGGGGACTACGAGCAGTTCTTC
cdr3_aa: CASSRGDYEQFF

v_call: TRBV9
j_call: TRBJ1-3
d_call: .
clone_size: large
cdr3_nt: TGTGCCAGCAGCGTACAGGGCGGGGGCAGCTCTGGAAACACCATATATTTT
cdr3_aa: CASSVQGGGSSGNTIYF

v_call: TRBV6-8
j_call: TRBJ2-7
d_call: .
clone_size: medium-sized
cdr3_nt: TGTGCCACCACTTTAGGAGGGGTCGAGCAGTACTTC
cdr3_aa: CATTLGGVEQYF

v_call: TRBV19
j_call: TRBJ2-1
d_call: TRBD2
clone_size: .
cdr3_nt: TGTGCCAGTAGTATGGGAGGGTCGGATTACAATGAGCAGTTCTTC
cdr3_aa: CASSMGGSDYNEQFF

v_call: TRBV18
j_call: TRBJ1-2
d_call: .
clone_size: .
cdr3_nt: TGTGCCAGCTCACCACCGACAGAGTCCTATGGCTACACCTTC
cdr3_aa: CASSPPTESYGYTF

v_call: TRBV9
j_call: TRBJ1-5
d_call: .
clone_size: few
cdr3_nt: TGTGCCAGCAGTGAAGGGCAGGGAGCGGATGGTCAGCCCCAGCATTTT
cdr3_aa: CASSEGQGADGQPQHF

v_call: TRBV19
j_call: TRBJ1-1
d_call: .
clone_size: .
cdr3_nt: TGTGCCAGTACCCGGGGAAGGGAGGTAATGGGCACTGAAGCTTTCTTT
cdr3_aa: CASTRGREVMGTEAFF

v_call: TRBV6-8
j_call: TRBJ1-2
d_call: .
clone_size: .
cdr3_nt: TGTGCCAGCAGTTACGGGGTCTCAAACTATGGCTACACCTTC
cdr3_aa: CASSYGVSNYGYTF

v_call: TRBV19
j_call: TRBJ1-5
d_call: .
clone_size: .
cdr3_nt: TGTGCCAGTAGTTCACCTGGGTGGAGCGATCAGCCCCAGCATTTT
cdr3_aa: CASSSPGWSDQPQHF

v_call: TRBV7-4
j_call: TRBJ2-7
d_call: TRBD1
clone_size: few
cdr3_nt: TGTGCCAGCAGCTTCGGACAGGACTACGAGCAGTACTTC
cdr3_aa: CASSFGQDYEQYF

v_call: TRBV30
j_call: TRBJ1-4
d_call: .
clone_size: few
cdr3_nt: TGTGCCTGGACCAGGACAGATTCTAATGAAAAACTGTTTTTT
cdr3_aa: CAWTRTDSNEKLFF